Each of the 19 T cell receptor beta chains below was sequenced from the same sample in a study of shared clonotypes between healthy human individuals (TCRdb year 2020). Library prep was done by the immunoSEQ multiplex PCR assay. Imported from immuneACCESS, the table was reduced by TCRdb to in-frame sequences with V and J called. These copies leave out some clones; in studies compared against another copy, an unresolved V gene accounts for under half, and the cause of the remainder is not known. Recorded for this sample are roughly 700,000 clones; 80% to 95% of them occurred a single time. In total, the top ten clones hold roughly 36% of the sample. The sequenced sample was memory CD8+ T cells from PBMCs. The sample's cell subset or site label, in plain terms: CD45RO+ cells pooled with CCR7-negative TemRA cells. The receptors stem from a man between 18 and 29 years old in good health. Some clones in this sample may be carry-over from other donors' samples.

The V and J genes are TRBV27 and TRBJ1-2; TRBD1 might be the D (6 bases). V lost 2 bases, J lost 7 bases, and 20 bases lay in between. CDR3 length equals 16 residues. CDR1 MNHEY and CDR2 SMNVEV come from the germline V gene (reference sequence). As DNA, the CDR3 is TGTGCCAGCAGTTTACGGGACACAATCTTAGTTCGTGGCTACACCTTC. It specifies CASSLRDTILVRGYTF.

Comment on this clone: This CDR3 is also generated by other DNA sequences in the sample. The CDR3 coding sequence is TGTGCCAGCAGTTTATCCCAGAGCTCCTACAATGAGCAGTTCTTC. Translating gives CASSLSQSSYNEQFF. The chain links TRBV27 to TRBJ2-1; no firm D call. The CDR3 covers 15 residues. Germline assignment: CDR1 MNHEY and CDR2 SMNVEV (reference sequence). Trimming removed 0 bases from V and 0 bases from J, with 6 bases in between.

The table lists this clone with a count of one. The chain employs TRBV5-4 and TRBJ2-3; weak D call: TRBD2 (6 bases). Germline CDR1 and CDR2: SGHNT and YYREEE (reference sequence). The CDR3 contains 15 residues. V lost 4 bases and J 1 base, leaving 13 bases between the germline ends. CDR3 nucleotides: TGTGCCAGCAGCCCATTGGGGGAGGGCACAGATACGCAGTATTTT. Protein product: CASSPLGEGTDTQYF.

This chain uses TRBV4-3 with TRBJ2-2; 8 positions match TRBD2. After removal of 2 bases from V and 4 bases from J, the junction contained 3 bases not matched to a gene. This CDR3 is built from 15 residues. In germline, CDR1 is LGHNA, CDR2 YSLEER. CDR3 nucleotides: TGCGCCAGCAGCCAAAGCGGGAGTATCACCGGGGAGCTGTTTTTT. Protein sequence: CASSQSGSITGELFF.

This CDR3 is CASSSTAVRAYNEQFF. In nucleotides, the CDR3 is TGTGCCAGCTCATCGACGGCCGTGAGGGCCTACAATGAGCAGTTCTTC. V usage is TRBV18 and J usage is TRBJ2-1; D may be TRBD2 (5 bases). Per the germline V gene, CDR1 is KGHSH and CDR2 is LQKENI. Trimming shortened V by 5 bases and J by 2 bases, and 16 bases separated the two germline ends. This CDR3 is built from 16 residues.

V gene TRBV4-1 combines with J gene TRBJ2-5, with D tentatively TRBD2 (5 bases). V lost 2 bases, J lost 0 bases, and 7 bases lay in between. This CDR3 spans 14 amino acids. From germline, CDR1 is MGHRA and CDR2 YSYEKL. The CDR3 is CASSQPGNQETQYF. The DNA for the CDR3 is TGCGCCAGCAGCCAACCGGGAAACCAAGAGACCCAGTACTTC.

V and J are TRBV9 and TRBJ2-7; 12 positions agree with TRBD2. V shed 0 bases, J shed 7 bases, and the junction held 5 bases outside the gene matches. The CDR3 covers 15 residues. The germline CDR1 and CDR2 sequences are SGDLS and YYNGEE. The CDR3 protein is CASSVGLAGVKEQYF. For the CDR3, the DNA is TGTGCCAGCAGCGTAGGACTAGCGGGAGTCAAGGAGCAGTACTTC.

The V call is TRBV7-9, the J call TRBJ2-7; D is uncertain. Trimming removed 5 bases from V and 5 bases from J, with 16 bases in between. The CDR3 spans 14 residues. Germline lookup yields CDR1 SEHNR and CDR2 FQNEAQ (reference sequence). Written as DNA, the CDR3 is TGTGCCAGCAGCCCAAACCACTTTACCGACGAGCAGTACTTC. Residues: CASSPNHFTDEQYF.

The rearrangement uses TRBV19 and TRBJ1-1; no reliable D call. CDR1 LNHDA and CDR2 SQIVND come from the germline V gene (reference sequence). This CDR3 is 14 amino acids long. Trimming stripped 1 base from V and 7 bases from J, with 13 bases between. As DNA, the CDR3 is TGTGCCAGTAGTATAGGTTACAGCCTAGGTGAAGCTTTCTTT. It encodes CASSIGYSLGEAFF.

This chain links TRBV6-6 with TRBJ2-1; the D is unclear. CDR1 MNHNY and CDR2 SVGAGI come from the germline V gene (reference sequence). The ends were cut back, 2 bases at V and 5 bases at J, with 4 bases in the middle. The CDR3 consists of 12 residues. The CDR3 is CASSYEHNEQFF. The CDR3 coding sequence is TGTGCCAGCAGTTACGAGCACAATGAGCAGTTCTTC.

The CDR3 protein is CASSEMVVYPRGTEAFF. CDR3 DNA: TGTGCCAGCAGTGAAATGGTAGTCTACCCCCGGGGCACTGAAGCTTTCTTT. This chain connects TRBV25-1 to TRBJ1-1; D uncertain. Trimming removed 2 bases from V and 4 bases from J, with 20 bases in between. The CDR3 length is 17 residues. Germline V gene lookup returns CDR1 MGHDK and CDR2 SYGVNS.

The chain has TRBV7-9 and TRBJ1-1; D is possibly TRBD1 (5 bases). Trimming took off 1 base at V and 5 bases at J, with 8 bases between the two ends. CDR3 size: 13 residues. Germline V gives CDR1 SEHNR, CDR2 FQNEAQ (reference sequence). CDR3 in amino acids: CASSLGEGTEAFF. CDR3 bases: TGTGCCAGCAGCTTAGGGGAGGGGACTGAAGCTTTCTTT.

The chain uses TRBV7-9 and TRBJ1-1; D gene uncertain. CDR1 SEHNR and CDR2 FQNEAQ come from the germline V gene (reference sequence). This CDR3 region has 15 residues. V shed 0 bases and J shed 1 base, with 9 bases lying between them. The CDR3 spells CASSLAWAGNTEAFF. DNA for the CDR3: TGTGCCAGCAGCTTAGCTTGGGCGGGGAACACTGAAGCTTTCTTT.

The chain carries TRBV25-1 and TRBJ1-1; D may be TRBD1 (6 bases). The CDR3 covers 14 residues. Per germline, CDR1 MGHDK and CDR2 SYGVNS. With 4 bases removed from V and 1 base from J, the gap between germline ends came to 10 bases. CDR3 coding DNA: TGTGCCAGCAGTGGCCCGACAGGGAACACTGAAGCTTTCTTT. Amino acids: CASSGPTGNTEAFF. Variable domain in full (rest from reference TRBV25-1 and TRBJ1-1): EADIYQTPRYLVIGTGKKITLECSQTMGHDKMYWYQQDPGMELHLIHYSYGVNSTEKGDLSSESTVSRIRTEHFPLTLESARPSHTSQYLCASSGPTGNTEAFFGQGTRLTVV.

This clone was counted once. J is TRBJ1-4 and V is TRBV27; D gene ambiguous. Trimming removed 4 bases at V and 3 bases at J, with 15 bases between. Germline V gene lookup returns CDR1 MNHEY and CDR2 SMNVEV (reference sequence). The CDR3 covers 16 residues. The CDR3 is CASSSLILLSNEKLFF. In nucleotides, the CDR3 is TGTGCCAGCAGTTCCCTAATACTCTTGTCTAATGAAAAACTGTTTTTT.

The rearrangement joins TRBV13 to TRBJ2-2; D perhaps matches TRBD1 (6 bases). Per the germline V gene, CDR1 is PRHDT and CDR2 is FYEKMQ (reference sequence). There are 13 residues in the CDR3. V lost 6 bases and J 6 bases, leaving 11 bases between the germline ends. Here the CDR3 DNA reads TGTGCCAGCAGATATCAGGGGTCCGGGGAGCTGTTTTTT. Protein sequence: CASRYQGSGELFF. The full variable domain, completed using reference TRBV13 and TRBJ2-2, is AAGVIQSPRHLIKEKRETATLKCYPIPRHDTVYWYQQGPGQDPQFLISFYEKMQSDKGSIPDRFSAQQFSDYHSELNMSSLELGDSALYFCASRYQGSGELFFGEGSRLTVL.

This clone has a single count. CDR3 sequence reads: CASSYGTGVGYTF. In nucleotides, the CDR3 is TGTGCCAGCAGTTACGGGACAGGGGTGGGCTACACCTTC. This rearrangement joins TRBV28 to TRBJ1-2, with TRBD1 identical over 10 bases. This CDR3 comprises 13 residues. Germline CDR1 and CDR2: MDHEN and SYDVKM. Losses at the gene ends were 4 bases for V and 8 bases for J; bases not matched to a gene: 4.

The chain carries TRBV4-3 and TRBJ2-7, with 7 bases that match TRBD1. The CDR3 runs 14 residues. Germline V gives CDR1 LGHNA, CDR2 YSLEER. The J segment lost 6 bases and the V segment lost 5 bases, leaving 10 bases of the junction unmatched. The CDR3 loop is CASSVGVTGSEQYF. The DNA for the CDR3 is TGCGCCAGCAGCGTAGGTGTGACAGGGTCCGAGCAGTACTTC.

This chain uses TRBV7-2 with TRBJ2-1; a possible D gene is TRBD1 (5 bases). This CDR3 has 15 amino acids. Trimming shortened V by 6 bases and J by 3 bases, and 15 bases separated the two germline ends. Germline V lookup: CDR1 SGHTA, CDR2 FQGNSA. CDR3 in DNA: TGTGCCAGCAGTCCCCATACAGGCAACTACAATGAGCAGTTCTTC. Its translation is CASSPHTGNYNEQFF.